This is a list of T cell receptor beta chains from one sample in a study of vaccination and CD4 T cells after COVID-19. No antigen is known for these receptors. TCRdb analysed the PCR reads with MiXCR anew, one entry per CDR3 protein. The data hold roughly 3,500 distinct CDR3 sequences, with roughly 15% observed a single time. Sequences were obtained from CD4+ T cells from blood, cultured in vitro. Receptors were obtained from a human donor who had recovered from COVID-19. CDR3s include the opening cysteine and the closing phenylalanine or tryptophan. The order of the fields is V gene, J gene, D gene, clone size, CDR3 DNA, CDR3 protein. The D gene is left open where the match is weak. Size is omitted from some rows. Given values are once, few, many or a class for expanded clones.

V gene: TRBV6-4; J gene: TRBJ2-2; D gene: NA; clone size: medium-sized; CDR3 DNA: TGTGCCAGTAAAACCGGGGAGCTGTTTTTT; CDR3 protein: CASKTGELFF
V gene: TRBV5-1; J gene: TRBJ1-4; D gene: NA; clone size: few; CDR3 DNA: TGCGCCAGCAGCCCGGGGGCAGGGGACGTGGCTAATGAAAAACTGTTTTTT; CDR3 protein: CASSPGAGDVANEKLFF
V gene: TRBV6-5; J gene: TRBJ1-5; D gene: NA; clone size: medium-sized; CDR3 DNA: TGTGCCAGCAGTTCATATTCCGATCAGCCCCAGCATTTT; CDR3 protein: CASSSYSDQPQHF
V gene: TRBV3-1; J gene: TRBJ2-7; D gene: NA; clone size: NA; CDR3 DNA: TGTGCCAGCAGCCAAGGCTACTCATCGTCGGGCGAGCAGTACTTC; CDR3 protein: CASSQGYSSSGEQYF
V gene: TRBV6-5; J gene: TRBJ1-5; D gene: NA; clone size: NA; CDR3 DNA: TGTGCCAGCAGTTACTGGCCAGGGGCGGTTGATAGCAATCAGCCCCAGCATTTT; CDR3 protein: CASSYWPGAVDSNQPQHF
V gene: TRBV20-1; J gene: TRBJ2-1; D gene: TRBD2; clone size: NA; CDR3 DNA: TGCAGTGCTCCACCAGCGGGGCCCAGCTCCTACAATGAGCAGTTCTTC; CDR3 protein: CSAPPAGPSSYNEQFF
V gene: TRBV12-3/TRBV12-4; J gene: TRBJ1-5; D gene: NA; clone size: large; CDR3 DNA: TGTGCCAGCAGTTTACAGGTCAGCAATCAGCCCCAGCATTTT; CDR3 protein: CASSLQVSNQPQHF
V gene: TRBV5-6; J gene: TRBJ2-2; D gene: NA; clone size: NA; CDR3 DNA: TGTGCCAGCACCTTGAGGTTTTCCAAAGGGGCCGGGGAGCTGTTTTTT; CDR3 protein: CASTLRFSKGAGELFF
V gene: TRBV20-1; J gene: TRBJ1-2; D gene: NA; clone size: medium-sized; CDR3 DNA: TGCAGTGCTAGAGTCACCACGGGACTCACCTATGGCTACACCTTC; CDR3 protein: CSARVTTGLTYGYTF
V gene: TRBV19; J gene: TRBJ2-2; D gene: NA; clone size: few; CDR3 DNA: TGTGCCAGTAGTATAAACGAAGCAGTAACCGGGGAGCTGTTTTTT; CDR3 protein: CASSINEAVTGELFF
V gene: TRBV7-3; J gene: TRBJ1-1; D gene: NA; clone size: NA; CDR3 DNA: TGTGCCAGCAGCCTAAGTCGGGGAGGGAACACTGAAGCTTTCTTT; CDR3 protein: CASSLSRGGNTEAFF
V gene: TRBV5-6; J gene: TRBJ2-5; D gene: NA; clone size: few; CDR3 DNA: TGTGCCAGCAGCTTACGAGGGGAAGAGACCCAGTACTTC; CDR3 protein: CASSLRGEETQYF
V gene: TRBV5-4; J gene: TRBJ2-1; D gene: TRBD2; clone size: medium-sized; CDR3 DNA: TGTGCCAGCAGCTTGGAGGCTAGCGGGAGTGAGCAGTTCTTC; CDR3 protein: CASSLEASGSEQFF
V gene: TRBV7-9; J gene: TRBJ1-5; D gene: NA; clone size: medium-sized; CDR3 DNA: TGTGCCAGCAGCCGGGACTCCGATGGCAATCAGCCCCAGCATTTT; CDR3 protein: CASSRDSDGNQPQHF
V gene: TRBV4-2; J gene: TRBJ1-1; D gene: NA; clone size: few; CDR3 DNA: TGTGCCAGCAGCCAAGGAGGGCAGGGAAACACTGAAGCTTTCTTT; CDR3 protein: CASSQGGQGNTEAFF